This note documents a single TCR beta chain sequence. The CDR3 has 11 amino acids. V lost 7 bases and J lost 3, with 7 bases in between. Germline-derived CDR1 and CDR2 are LNHDA and SQIVND (reference sequence). This specimen comes from a study of Ad26.COV2.S vaccination and SARS-CoV-2 variants. Profiled with immunoSEQ multiplex PCR; TCRdb holds only in-frame clones, not every one. The sample consists of 300,000 to 500,000 clones, roughly nine tenths of them appearing once. The sample's treatment: roughly 20 received Ad26.COV2.S at low or high dose, single or two shots; roughly five received placebo; per-sample allocation not given. Sampling happened 63 days after the first vaccine or placebo injection.

V usage is TRBV19 and J usage is TRBJ2-7; D is unresolved. This sequence originates from a person between 18 and 65 years old who received the Ad26.COV2.S COVID-19 vaccine or a placebo. Sample: peripheral blood, taken in a trial of Ad26.COV2.S vaccine versus placebo. This chain's CDR3 is CASKNSYEQYF. The CDR3 coding sequence is TGTGCCAGTAAAAACAGCTACGAGCAGTACTTC.